This TCR beta chain was retrieved from a study of neoadjuvant anti-PD-1 for oral cavity cancer. Study in general: Patients without progression got a fourth dose around day 43. Regarding the study as a whole: Only a few patients per response group were TCR-analyzed; validation needed.

This clone was detected only a few times. Its matching antigen is unknown. These oral cavity squamous cell carcinomas were HPV-negative and locally advanced. Trimming shortened V by 0 bases and J by 2 bases, and 5 bases separated the two germline ends. This CDR3 spans 14 amino acids. Germline lookup yields CDR1 LGHNA and CDR2 YSLEER. TCRdb keeps only in-frame clones here, not all; method: immunoSEQ multiplex PCR. The sample includes about 7,000 clones, over 65% of them seen just once. This sequence joins TRBV4-3 and TRBJ1-5, with a weak D call TRBD1 (5 bases). The TCR sequence derives from a person aged 40 to 85 with oral cavity squamous cell carcinoma. Material: PBMCs, obtained before nivolumab (anti-PD-1) treatment. CDR3 coding DNA: TGCGCCAGCAGCCAAGACAGGGGCAATCAGCCCCAGCATTTT. Encoded protein: CASSQDRGNQPQHF.